This T cell receptor (beta chain) originates from a study of T cells in narcolepsy. Study-wide context: Patients with NT1 or NT2 and healthy control donors were enrolled.

Study-wide results and limits: Healthy controls reportedly lacked the autoreactive clonotypes serially found in patients' blood. Some memory CD4+ repertoires had no autoreactive clone sequences. Autoreactive HCRT-specific and TRIB2-specific clonotypes were marked in same-patient CSF-versus-blood CD4+ comparisons.

With respect to this clone: No antigen is known for it.

This CDR3 region has 12 residues. Germline V CDR1 and CDR2: SNHLY, FYNNEI. Measured with immunoSEQ multiplex PCR; TCRdb has only the in-frame clones, and not every one. This sample has tens of thousands of clones, with 75% to 90% found just once. The clonotype originates from a human donor with narcolepsy. V and J are TRBV2 and TRBJ2-5, with a weak D call TRBD2 (5 bases). Gene TRBJ2-7 matches the end of the DNA better, so the J call may be wrong. Sequencing input: CD45RA- memory CD4+ T cells from PBMCs. In DNA, the CDR3 is TGTGCCAGCAGTGTAACTAGGTACGAGCAGTACTTC. This translates into CASSVTRYEQYF.